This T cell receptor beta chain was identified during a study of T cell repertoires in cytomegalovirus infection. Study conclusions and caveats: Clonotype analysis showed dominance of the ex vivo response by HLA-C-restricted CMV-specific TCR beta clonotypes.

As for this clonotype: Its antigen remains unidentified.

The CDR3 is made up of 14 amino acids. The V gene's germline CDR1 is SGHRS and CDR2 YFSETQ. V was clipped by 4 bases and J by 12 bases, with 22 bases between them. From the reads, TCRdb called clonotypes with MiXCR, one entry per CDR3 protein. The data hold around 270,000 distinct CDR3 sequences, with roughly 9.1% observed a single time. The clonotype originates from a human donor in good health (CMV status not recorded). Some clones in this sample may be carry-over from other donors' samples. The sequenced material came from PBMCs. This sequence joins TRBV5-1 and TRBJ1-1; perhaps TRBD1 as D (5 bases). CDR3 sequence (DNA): TGCGCCAGCAGCCCAACGGGGGGGGTAGGAAGGTCTTTCTTT. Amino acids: CASSPTGGVGRSFF.